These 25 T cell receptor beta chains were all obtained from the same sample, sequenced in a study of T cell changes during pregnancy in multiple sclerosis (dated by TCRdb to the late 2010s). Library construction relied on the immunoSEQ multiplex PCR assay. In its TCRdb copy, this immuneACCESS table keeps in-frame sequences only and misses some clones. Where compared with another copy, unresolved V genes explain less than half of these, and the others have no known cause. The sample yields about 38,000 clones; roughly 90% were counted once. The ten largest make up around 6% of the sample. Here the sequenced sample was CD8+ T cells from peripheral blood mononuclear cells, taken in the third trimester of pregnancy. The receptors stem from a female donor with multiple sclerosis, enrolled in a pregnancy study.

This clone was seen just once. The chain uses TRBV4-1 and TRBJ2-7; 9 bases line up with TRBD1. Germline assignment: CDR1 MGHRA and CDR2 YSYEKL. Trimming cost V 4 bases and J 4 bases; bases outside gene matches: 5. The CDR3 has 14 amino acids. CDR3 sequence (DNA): TGCGCCAGCAGCCTAACAGGGGGCGCGTACGAGCAGTACTTC. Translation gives CASSLTGGAYEQYF.

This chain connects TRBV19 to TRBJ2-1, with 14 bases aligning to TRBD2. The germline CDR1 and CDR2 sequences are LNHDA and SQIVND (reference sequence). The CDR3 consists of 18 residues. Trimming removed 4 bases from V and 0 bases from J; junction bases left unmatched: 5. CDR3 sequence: CASSKTSGRASSYNEQFF. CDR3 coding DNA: TGTGCCAGTAGTAAGACTAGCGGGAGGGCCAGCTCCTACAATGAGCAGTTCTTC.

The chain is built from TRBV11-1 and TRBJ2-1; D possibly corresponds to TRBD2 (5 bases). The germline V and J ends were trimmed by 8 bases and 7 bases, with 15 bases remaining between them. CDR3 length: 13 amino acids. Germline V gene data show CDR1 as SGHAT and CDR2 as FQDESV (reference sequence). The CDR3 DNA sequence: TGTGCCAGCGGGCCGTCGGGATCTAATGAGCAGTTCTTC. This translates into CASGPSGSNEQFF. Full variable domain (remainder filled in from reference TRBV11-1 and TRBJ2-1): EAEVAQSPRYKITEKSQAVAFWCDPISGHATLYWYRQILGQGPELLVQFQDESVVDDSQLPKDRFSAERLKGVDSTLKIQPAELGDSAMYLCASGPSGSNEQFFGPGTRLTVL.

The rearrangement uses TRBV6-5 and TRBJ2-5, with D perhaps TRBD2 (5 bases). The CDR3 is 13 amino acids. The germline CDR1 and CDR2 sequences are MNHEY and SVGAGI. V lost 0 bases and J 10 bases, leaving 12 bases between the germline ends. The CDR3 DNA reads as TGTGCCAGCAGTTACTCGAGCGCCGGGGTCCAGTACTTC. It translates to CASSYSSAGVQYF.

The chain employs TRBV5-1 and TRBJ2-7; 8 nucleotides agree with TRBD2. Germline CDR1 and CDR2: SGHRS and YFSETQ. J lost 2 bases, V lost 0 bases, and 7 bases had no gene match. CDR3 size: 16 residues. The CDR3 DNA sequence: TGCGCCAGCAGCTTGGCAGCGGGGGAACTTACCTACGAGCAGTACTTC. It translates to CASSLAAGELTYEQYF. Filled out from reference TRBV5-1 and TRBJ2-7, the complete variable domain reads KAGVTQTPRYLIKTRGQQVTLSCSPISGHRSVSWYQQTPGQGLQFLFEYFSETQRNKGNFPGRFSGRQFSNSRSEMNVSTLELGDSALYLCASSLAAGELTYEQYFGPGTRLTVT.

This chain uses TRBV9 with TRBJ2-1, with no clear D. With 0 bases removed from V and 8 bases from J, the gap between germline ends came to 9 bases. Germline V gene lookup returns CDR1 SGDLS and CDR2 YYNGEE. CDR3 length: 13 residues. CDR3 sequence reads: CASSVATIDEQFF. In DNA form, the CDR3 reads TGTGCCAGCAGCGTAGCTACGATCGATGAGCAGTTCTTC. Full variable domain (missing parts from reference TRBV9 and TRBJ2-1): DSGVTQTPKHLITATGQRVTLRCSPRSGDLSVYWYQQSLDQGLQFLIQYYNGEERAKGNILERFSAQQFPDLHSELNLSSLELGDSALYFCASSVATIDEQFFGPGTRLTVL.

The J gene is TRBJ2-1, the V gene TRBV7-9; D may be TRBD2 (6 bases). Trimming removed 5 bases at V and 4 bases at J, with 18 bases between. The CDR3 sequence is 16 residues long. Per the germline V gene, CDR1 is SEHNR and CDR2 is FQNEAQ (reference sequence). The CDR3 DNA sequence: TGTGCCAGCAGCCGAGCCCCGGGACGGGGGTACAATGAGCAGTTCTTC. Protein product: CASSRAPGRGYNEQFF.

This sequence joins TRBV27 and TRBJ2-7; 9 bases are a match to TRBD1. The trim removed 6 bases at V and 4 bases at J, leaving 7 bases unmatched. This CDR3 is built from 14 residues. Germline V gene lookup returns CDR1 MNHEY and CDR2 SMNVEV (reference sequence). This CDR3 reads CASSTSDRGYEQYF. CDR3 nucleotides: TGTGCCAGCAGCACCTCCGACAGGGGGTACGAGCAGTACTTC.

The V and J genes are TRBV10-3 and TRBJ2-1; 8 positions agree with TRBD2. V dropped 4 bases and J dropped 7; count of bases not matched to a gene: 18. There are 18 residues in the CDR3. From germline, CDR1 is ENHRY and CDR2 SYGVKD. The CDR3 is CAISGILDIAGRHNEQFF. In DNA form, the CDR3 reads TGTGCCATCAGTGGAATCTTGGATATAGCGGGGCGGCATAATGAGCAGTTCTTC.

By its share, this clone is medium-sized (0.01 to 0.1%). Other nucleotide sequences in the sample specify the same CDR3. The CDR3 protein is CASSSLASGVPSSYEQYF. The CDR3, as DNA: TGCGCCAGCAGCTCGCTAGCGAGCGGGGTCCCCAGCTCCTACGAGCAGTACTTC. The chain links TRBV5-1 to TRBJ2-7; 7 positions agree with TRBD2. The CDR3 has 18 residues. Germline loops: CDR1 SGHRS, CDR2 YFSETQ. J gave up 0 bases and V 3 bases, and 15 bases lay outside the gene matches.

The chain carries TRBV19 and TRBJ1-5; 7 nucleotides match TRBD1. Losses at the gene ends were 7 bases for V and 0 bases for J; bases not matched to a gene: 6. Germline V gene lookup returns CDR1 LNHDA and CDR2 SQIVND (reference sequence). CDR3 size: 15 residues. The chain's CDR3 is CASTSGQDSNQPQHF. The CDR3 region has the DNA TGTGCCAGTACTTCCGGACAGGATAGCAATCAGCCCCAGCATTTT.

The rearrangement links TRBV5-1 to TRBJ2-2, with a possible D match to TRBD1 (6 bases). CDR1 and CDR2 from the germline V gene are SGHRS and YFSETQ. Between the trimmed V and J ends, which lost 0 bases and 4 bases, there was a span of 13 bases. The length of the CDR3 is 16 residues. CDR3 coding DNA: TGCGCCAGCAGCTTGGATGGGGGCGCCAGCACCGGGGAGCTGTTTTTT. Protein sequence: CASSLDGGASTGELFF.

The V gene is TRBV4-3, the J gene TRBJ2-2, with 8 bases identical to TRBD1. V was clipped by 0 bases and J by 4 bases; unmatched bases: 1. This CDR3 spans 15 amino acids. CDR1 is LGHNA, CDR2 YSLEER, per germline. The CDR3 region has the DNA TGCGCCAGCAGCCAAGAGACAGGGGTCACCGGGGAGCTGTTTTTT. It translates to CASSQETGVTGELFF.

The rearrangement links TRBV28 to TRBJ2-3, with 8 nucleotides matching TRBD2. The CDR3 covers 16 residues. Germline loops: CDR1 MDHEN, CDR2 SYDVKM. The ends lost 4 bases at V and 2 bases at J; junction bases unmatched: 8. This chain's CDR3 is CASSSLREDTTDTQYF. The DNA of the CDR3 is TGTGCCAGCAGTTCTTTGCGGGAGGATACCACAGATACGCAGTATTTT.

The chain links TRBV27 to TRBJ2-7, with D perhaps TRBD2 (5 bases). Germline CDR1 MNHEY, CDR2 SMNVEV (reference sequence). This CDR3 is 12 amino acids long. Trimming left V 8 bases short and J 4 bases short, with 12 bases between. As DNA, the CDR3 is TGTGCCAGCGGGAGTTTGGGTTACGAGCAGTACTTC. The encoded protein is CASGSLGYEQYF.

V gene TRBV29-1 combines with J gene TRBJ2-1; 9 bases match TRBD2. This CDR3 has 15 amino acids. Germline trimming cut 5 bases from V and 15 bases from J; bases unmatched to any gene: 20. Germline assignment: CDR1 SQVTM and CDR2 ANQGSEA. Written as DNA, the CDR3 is TGCAGCGTTCCTCAACGGGCGGGAGGGCCATTAATCCCGTTCTTC. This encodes CSVPQRAGGPLIPFF.

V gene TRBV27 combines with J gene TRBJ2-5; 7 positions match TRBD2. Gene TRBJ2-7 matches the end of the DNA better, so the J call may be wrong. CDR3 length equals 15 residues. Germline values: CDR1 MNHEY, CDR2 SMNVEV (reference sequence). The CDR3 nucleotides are TGTGCCAGCAGTTTTGGGCGGGAGCCCCCCTACGAGCAGTACTTC. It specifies CASSFGREPPYEQYF.

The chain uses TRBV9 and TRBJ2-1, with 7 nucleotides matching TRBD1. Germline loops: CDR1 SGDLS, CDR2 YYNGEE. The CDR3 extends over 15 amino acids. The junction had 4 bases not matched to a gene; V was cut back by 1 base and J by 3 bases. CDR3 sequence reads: CASSVSTGLYNEQFF. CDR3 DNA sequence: TGTGCCAGCAGCGTATCGACAGGGCTCTACAATGAGCAGTTCTTC. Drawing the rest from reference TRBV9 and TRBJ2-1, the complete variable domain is DSGVTQTPKHLITATGQRVTLRCSPRSGDLSVYWYQQSLDQGLQFLIQYYNGEERAKGNILERFSAQQFPDLHSELNLSSLELGDSALYFCASSVSTGLYNEQFFGPGTRLTVL.

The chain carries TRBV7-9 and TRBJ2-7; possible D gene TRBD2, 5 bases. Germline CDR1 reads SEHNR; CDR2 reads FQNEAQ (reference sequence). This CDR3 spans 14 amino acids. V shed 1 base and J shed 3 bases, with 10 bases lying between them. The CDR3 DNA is TGTGCCAGCAGCTTAGGGGGAGCCCTCTACGAGCAGTACTTC. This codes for CASSLGGALYEQYF.

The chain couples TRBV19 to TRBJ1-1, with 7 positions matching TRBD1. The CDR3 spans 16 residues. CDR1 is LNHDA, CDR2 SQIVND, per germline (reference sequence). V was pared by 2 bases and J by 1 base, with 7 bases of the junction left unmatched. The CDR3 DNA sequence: TGTGCCAGTAGTATAACCGAGGGGGCCGCGAACACTGAAGCTTTCTTT. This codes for CASSITEGAANTEAFF.

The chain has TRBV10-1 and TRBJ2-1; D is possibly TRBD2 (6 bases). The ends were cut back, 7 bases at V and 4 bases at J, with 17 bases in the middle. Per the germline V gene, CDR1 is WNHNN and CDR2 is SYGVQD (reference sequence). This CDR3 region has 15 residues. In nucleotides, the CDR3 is TGCGCCAGCACCGCCGGGACTTTGGGTTACAATGAGCAGTTCTTC. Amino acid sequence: CASTAGTLGYNEQFF.

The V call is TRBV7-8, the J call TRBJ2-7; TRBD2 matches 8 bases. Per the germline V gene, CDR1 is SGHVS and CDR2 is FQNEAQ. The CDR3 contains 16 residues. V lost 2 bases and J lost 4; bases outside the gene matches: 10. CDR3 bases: TGTGCCAGCAGCTTAAGCTCCAGCGGGAGAATTTACGAGCAGTACTTC. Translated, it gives CASSLSSSGRIYEQYF.

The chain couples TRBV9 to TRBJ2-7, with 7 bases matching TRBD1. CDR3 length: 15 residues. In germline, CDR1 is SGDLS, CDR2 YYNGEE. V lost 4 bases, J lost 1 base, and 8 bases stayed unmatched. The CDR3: CASSSSGTASYEQYF. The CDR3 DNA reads TGTGCCAGCAGCTCATCCGGGACAGCTTCCTACGAGCAGTACTTC.

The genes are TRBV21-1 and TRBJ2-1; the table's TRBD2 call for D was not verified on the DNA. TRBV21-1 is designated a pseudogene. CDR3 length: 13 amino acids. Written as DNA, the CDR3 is TGTGCCAGCAGCATCGTTTCCTACAATGAGCAGTTCTTC. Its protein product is CASSIVSYNEQFF.

The CDR3 loop is CASSQGGTGGYGYTF. The CDR3 DNA follows: TGCGCCAGCAGCCAAGGGGGGACAGGGGGCTATGGCTACACCTTC. The rearrangement joins TRBV4-1 to TRBJ1-2, with 11 bases aligning to TRBD1. This CDR3 spans 15 amino acids. Trimming cost V 1 base and J 4 bases; bases outside gene matches: 2. Germline V gene sequence: CDR1 MGHRA, CDR2 YSYEKL.